The entry below gives a single T cell receptor beta chain sequence along with its context. Its binding antigen is unknown. No qualities accompany the bases; no much larger clone lies one base away. This entry belongs to a study of chemoradiotherapy in HPV16-positive cancers (dated by TCRdb to 2021 to 2024). Study-level background: Functional T-cell assays on cells from two HPV16-positive patients defined candidate HPV-specific T-cell clones and common TCR motifs. Whether T-cell immunity against the HPV oncoproteins E6 and E7 changes during chemoradiotherapy and whether survival is affected by this immunity were examined in the study. The candidate HPV-specific TCRs and motifs were subsequently tracked in TCR repertoires obtained from some 80 patients with HPV-related cancers. What the authors observed across the whole study: Improved recurrence-free survival in HPV16-positive patients was associated with expansion of HPV-responsive T cells during chemoradiotherapy. Expansion of candidate HPV-specific clones and E7-related TCR motifs was observed in the tumor microenvironment during treatment, whereas no such expansion was observed for non-HPV-specific T cells. The survival association was reported for HPV16-positive patients, and the functional definition of HPV-specific T cells was derived from only a couple of HPV16-positive patients.

The library was built by means of the immunoSEQ multiplex PCR assay. The clones in this table, taken by TCRdb from immuneACCESS, are in-frame only. Not every clone is retained; where verified, under half of the shortfall comes from an unresolved V gene, and the cause of the rest is unknown. Recorded for this sample are thousands of clones; around 83% of them occurred a single time. The top ten hold under 3% of the sample. CDR1 KGHSH and CDR2 LQKENI were looked up in the germline V gene. V is cut by 4 bases and J by 1 base, and the space between the germline ends is 9 bases. Counted from cysteine to phenylalanine, this CDR3 has 14 amino acids. Just CDR3 DNA is preserved here, 42 bases in frame from base 1. Because repertoires were sampled repeatedly during chemoradiotherapy, clonal expansion in the tumor microenvironment could be followed.

The chain joins TRBV18 to TRBJ2-3; confidence is insufficient to name the D gene. The TCR sequence derives from a human donor with HPV-associated anogenital cancer. Here the sequenced sample was blood, taken from a patient who underwent chemoradiotherapy. For the CDR3, the sequence is CASSLVGGTDTQYF. The sequenced DNA: TGTGCCAGCTCACTCGTAGGAGGCACAGATACGCAGTATTTT.